This record concerns one TCR beta chain sequence. The V and J ends lost 1 base and 4 bases respectively, with 11 bases between them. This CDR3 contains 15 residues. This entry is derived from a study of blood T cells in healthy people across ages. A J-beta primer mix and a sample-barcoded 5' primer were used in a second PCR of roughly 7 to 12 cycles. TCRdb reprocessed the 5' RACE reads via MiXCR and lists one record per CDR3 protein. The sample holds about 1,500,000 distinct CDR3 sequences, approximately 42% seen once. The chain links TRBV12-3 or TRBV12-4 to TRBJ1-5, with D possibly matching TRBD1 (5 bases). The specimen sequenced was blood. This sequence originates from a woman aged 18 to 35 in good health. Written as DNA, the CDR3 is TGTGCCAGCAGTTTAGTTGGCAGGACAAATCAGCCCCAGCATTTT. It is translated as CASSLVGRTNQPQHF.